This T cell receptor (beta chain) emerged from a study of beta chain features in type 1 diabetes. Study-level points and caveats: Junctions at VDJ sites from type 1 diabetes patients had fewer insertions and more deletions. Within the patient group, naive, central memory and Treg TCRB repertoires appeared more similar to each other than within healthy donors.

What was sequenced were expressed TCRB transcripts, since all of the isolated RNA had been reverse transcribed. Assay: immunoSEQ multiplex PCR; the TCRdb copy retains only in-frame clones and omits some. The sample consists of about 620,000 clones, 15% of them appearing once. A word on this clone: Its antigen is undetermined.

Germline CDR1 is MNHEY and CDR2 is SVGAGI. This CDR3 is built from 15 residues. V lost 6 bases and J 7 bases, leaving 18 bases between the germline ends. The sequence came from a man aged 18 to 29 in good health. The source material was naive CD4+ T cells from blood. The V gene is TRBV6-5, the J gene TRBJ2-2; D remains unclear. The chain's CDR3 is CASRPSHLVVGELFF. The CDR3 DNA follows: TGTGCCAGCAGACCATCACACCTAGTTGTCGGGGAGCTGTTTTTT.